This is a list of T cell receptor beta chains from one sample in a study of Graves' ophthalmopathy and Graves' hyperthyroidism. TCRdb fed the multiplex PCR reads into MiXCR, producing one record per CDR3 protein. The sample lists around 1.1 million distinct CDR3 sequences, roughly two fifths seen once, with approximately 12% in the top ten. What was sequenced was peripheral blood or thyroid tissue (not recorded which). The receptors here all came from an adult man with Graves' hyperthyroidism. Both conserved end residues are part of each CDR3. D genes are given only for firm matches. Expanded clones are given a class, and other clones once, few, many or no size at all.

d_call,j_call,v_call,clone_size,cdr3_nt,cdr3_aa
.,TRBJ1-2,TRBV15,.,TGTGCCACCAGCCCTGGTGGATTGGGTAACTATGGCTACACCTTC,CATSPGGLGNYGYTF
TRBD1,TRBJ2-7,TRBV7-9,.,TGTGCCAGCAGCGCAGCAACAGGGGGCAAGGGTTACGAGCAGTACTTC,CASSAATGGKGYEQYF
.,TRBJ1-6,TRBV6-5,many,TGTGCCAGCAGTGAGGGTTTCGGGCAGAGATCTTCACCCCTCCACTTT,CASSEGFGQRSSPLHF
.,TRBJ1-1,TRBV9,many,TGTGCCAGCAGCACCCTGGCAGGGGTCGACACTGAAGCTTTCTTT,CASSTLAGVDTEAFF
.,TRBJ2-2,TRBV20-1,many,TGCAGTGCCAACGGGATAACTGACAGCGGGGAGCTGTTTTTT,CSANGITDSGELFF
TRBD2,TRBJ2-7,TRBV10-3,.,TGTGCCATCAGTGCGGGAGGGTACGAGCAGTACTTC,CAISAGGYEQYF
.,TRBJ1-2,TRBV10-3,.,TGTGCCATCAGTGAGGGGGATTACTATGGCTACACCTTC,CAISEGDYYGYTF
.,TRBJ1-2,TRBV7-9,many,TGTGCCAGCAGCTTAGGAGAATCGGGCTACACCTTC,CASSLGESGYTF
.,TRBJ1-5,TRBV19,.,TGTGCCAGTCAACGGGGCCACAATCAGCCCCAGCATTTT,CASQRGHNQPQHF
TRBD1,TRBJ2-2,TRBV20-1,.,TGCAGTGCTAGAGACGGGACAGGAATCACCGGGGAGCTGTTTTTT,CSARDGTGITGELFF
.,TRBJ2-7,TRBV20-1,many,TGCAGTGCTAAGAGCGGGCCGATCTACGAGCAGTACTTC,CSAKSGPIYEQYF